This TCR beta chain was captured by sequencing in a study of blood T cell repertoires in COVID-19. In the source study's methods: Estimation of nucleated cell counts relied on the amplification of reference gene primers. Sequenced by immunoSEQ multiplex PCR; TCRdb stores in-frame clones only, minus some. Clone size and the V and J calls come from that table; the DNA yielded D and trimming. Of around 240,000 clones in the sample, 80% to 90% were seen once. The receptor was isolated from a woman in her forties or fifties who had recovered from COVID-19. The sample comprised PBMCs or T cells enriched from blood (not recorded which).

CDR3: CASSTDGGMNTEAFF. CDR3 sequence (DNA): TGTGCCAGCAGTACTGACGGGGGAATGAACACTGAAGCTTTCTTT. The chain couples TRBV11-2 to TRBJ1-1; D is possibly TRBD1 (5 bases). The germline gives CDR1 SGHAT, CDR2 FQNNGV. The CDR3 contains 15 residues. Trimming cost V 6 bases and J 0 bases, with 14 bases left between them.